The 19 T cell receptor beta chains below come from one sample, sequenced in a study of T cell responses to AZD1222 COVID-19 vaccine. The repertoire was sequenced with immunoSEQ multiplex PCR; TCRdb's copy has only in-frame clones and lacks some. Of some 98,000 clones in the sample, less than 85% were seen once. The source was peripheral blood, collected 28 days after the second AZD1222 dose. All receptors come from an adult who received the AZD1222 COVID-19 vaccine.

This chain uses TRBV28 with TRBJ2-7, with TRBD1 identical over 8 bases. CDR1 MDHEN and CDR2 SYDVKM come from the germline V gene. The ends lost 3 bases at V and 3 bases at J; junction bases unmatched: 7. The CDR3 is 15 residues long. For the CDR3, the DNA is TGTGCCAGCAGTTTGGCCCAGGGGGCAGTCTACGAGCAGTACTTC. Its translation: CASSLAQGAVYEQYF.

The chain couples TRBV12-3 or TRBV12-4 to TRBJ2-1, with D perhaps assigned TRBD1 or TRBD2 (6 bases each). V was pared by 3 bases and J by 7 bases, with 10 bases between. The length of the CDR3 is 13 residues. CDR3 sequence: CASSLGGPNEQFF. CDR3 in DNA: TGTGCCAGCAGTTTGGGGGGCCCTAATGAGCAGTTCTTC.

This clone appeared a single time. The chain recombines TRBV5-1 with TRBJ1-4; 7 bases agree with TRBD1. V gave up 0 bases and J gave up 5 bases; unmatched junction bases: 7. Germline V gene sequence: CDR1 SGHRS, CDR2 YFSETQ. The CDR3 contains 16 residues. The CDR3 coding sequence is TGCGCCAGCAGCTTGGCCACAGGGGCGCGGAATGAAAAACTGTTTTTT. It codes for CASSLATGARNEKLFF.

The genes are TRBV18 and TRBJ2-7, with D possibly called TRBD1 or TRBD2 (5 bases each). The V gene's germline CDR1 is KGHSH and CDR2 LQKENI. V was clipped by 2 bases and J by 2 bases, with 10 bases between them. The CDR3 contains 14 residues. Here the CDR3 DNA reads TGTGCCAGCTCACCAGGGGACGGCCCCTACGAGCAGTACTTC. Its translation is CASSPGDGPYEQYF. The whole variable domain, filled in from reference TRBV18 and TRBJ2-7, reads NAGVMQNPRHLVRRRGQEARLRCSPMKGHSHVYWYRQLPEEGLKFMVYLQKENIIDESGMPKERFSAEFPKEGPSILRIQQVVRGDSAAYFCASSPGDGPYEQYFGPGTRLTVT.

Remarks on this clone: Possible read error: a much larger clone is one base away. The CDR3 spells CASSPGGYGYTF. The CDR3 DNA sequence: TGTGCCAGCAGTCCGGGGGGCTATGGCTACACCTTC. V usage is TRBV6-2 or TRBV6-3 and J usage is TRBJ1-2, with D tentatively TRBD1 (5 bases). Deletions cut 5 bases from V and 4 bases from J, with 8 bases between. The CDR3 runs 12 residues. CDR1 and CDR2 from the germline V gene are MNHEY and SVGEGT.

V usage is TRBV6-2 or TRBV6-3 and J usage is TRBJ2-3; 8 bases fit TRBD2. Germline loops: CDR1 MNHEY, CDR2 SVGEGT. Germline trimming cut 4 bases from V and 8 bases from J; bases unmatched to any gene: 14. This CDR3 contains 16 residues. For the CDR3, the DNA is TGTGCCAGCAGTTTCCTCCGTAGCGGGAAGCGGAGTACGCAGTATTTT. Amino acids: CASSFLRSGKRSTQYF.

The V gene is TRBV6-1, the J gene TRBJ2-1; TRBD1 matches 9 bases. The germline V gene has CDR1 MNHNS and CDR2 SASEGT. V shed 3 bases, J shed 3 bases, and the junction held 3 bases outside the gene matches. CDR3 size: 15 residues. The CDR3 spells CASSDRTGVYNEQFF. The CDR3 DNA reads as TGTGCCAGCAGTGATCGGACAGGGGTCTACAATGAGCAGTTCTTC.

V is TRBV18 and J is TRBJ2-1; 9 bases are shared with TRBD2. The CDR3 length is 16 residues. J was trimmed by 5 bases and V by 3 bases; bases with no gene match: 8. Germline loops: CDR1 KGHSH, CDR2 LQKENI. The DNA for the CDR3 is TGTGCCAGCTCACCTCAGGGACTAGCCTCGCACAATGAGCAGTTCTTC. Translating it yields CASSPQGLASHNEQFF.

The chain combines TRBV12-3 or TRBV12-4 with TRBJ2-7, with 9 bases matching TRBD2. V lost 6 bases and J lost 5; bases outside the gene matches: 5. This CDR3 region has 13 residues. The chain's CDR3 is CASSLAGGHEQYF. DNA of the CDR3: TGTGCCAGCAGCCTGGCGGGGGGGCACGAGCAGTACTTC.

This clone occurred a few times. This chain links TRBV2 with TRBJ2-7; tentatively, D is TRBD1 (5 bases). Germline V gives CDR1 SNHLY, CDR2 FYNNEI. The CDR3 covers 12 residues. Trimming pared 1 base from V and 8 bases from J, leaving 9 bases between. As DNA, the CDR3 is TGTGCCAGCAGTGAAGTGCAGGGAAAGCAGTACTTC. This codes for CASSEVQGKQYF.

The chain carries TRBV5-8 and TRBJ1-1; D is unclear. The germline CDR1 and CDR2 sequences are SGHTS and YDEGEE. V lost 5 bases and J 2 bases, leaving 13 bases between the germline ends. This CDR3 spans 14 amino acids. CDR3 sequence (DNA): TGTGCCAGCAGTTACTTAAGGGCAAACACTGAAGCTTTCTTT. This gives the protein CASSYLRANTEAFF.

The chain carries TRBV3-1 (or the pseudogene TRBV3-2) and TRBJ2-7; TRBD2 matches at 10 bases. This CDR3 contains 15 residues. Germline-derived CDR1 and CDR2 are LGHDT and YNNKEL (reference sequence). With 3 bases clipped from V and 5 bases from J, the junction kept 7 bases outside the gene matches. The CDR3 DNA sequence: TGTGCCAGCAGCCATCGAGCGGGAGGGCCTGACGAGCAGTACTTC. Residues: CASSHRAGGPDEQYF.

This chain connects TRBV5-1 to TRBJ2-2; D unclear. CDR1 is SGHRS and CDR2 is YFSETQ in the germline V gene. The CDR3 extends over 15 amino acids. The germline V and J ends were trimmed by 6 bases and 3 bases, with 15 bases remaining between them. The CDR3 spells CASTEERVDTGELFF. The CDR3 region has the DNA TGCGCCAGCACCGAAGAAAGGGTGGACACCGGGGAGCTGTTTTTT.

This chain links TRBV2 with TRBJ1-6; tentative D call: TRBD1 (6 bases). This CDR3 contains 14 residues. The V and J ends lost 7 bases and 8 bases respectively, with 15 bases between them. Germline V gene sequence: CDR1 SNHLY, CDR2 FYNNEI. The CDR3 protein is CASIRGREDSPLHF. DNA for the CDR3: TGTGCCAGCATAAGGGGGAGAGAGGATTCACCCCTCCACTTT.

The sample holds one count of this clone. The chain combines TRBV5-1 with TRBJ2-1; 8 bases line up with TRBD2. Germline loops: CDR1 SGHRS, CDR2 YFSETQ. The CDR3 totals 15 residues. V lost 4 bases to trimming and J lost 6 bases; unmatched junction nucleotides: 9. CDR3 region: CASSRRPAGANEQFF. The CDR3 DNA reads as TGCGCCAGCAGCCGGAGGCCAGCGGGAGCCAATGAGCAGTTCTTC.

The chain links TRBV19 to TRBJ1-1; D gene unclear. The CDR3 runs to 11 residues. Per the germline V gene, CDR1 is LNHDA and CDR2 is SQIVND (reference sequence). V lost 5 bases, J lost 9 bases, and 10 bases lay in between. The CDR3 loop reads CASSVGRKAFF. As DNA, the CDR3 is TGTGCCAGTAGTGTCGGGCGGAAAGCTTTCTTT.

V usage is TRBV7-9 and J usage is TRBJ1-4; D is unresolved. Germline loops: CDR1 SEHNR, CDR2 FQNEAQ (reference sequence). The V end lost 5 bases, the J end lost 0 bases, and 13 bases lay between the germline ends. This CDR3 spans 16 amino acids. In nucleotides, the CDR3 is TGTGCCAGCAGCCCCGCGAGAGGAGCAACTAATGAAAAACTGTTTTTT. Its protein is CASSPARGATNEKLFF. Looking up the rest from reference TRBV7-9 and TRBJ1-4 gives the full variable domain: DTGVSQNPRHKITKRGQNVTFRCDPISEHNRLYWYRQTLGQGPEFLTYFQNEAQLEKSRLLSDRFSAERPKGSFSTLEIQRTEQGDSAMYLCASSPARGATNEKLFFGSGTQLSVL.

A single count supports this clone. The chain uses TRBV18 and TRBJ1-2; no reliable D call. There are 13 residues in the CDR3. V dropped 3 bases and J dropped 0 bases, with 5 bases sitting between them. The germline V gene encodes CDR1 KGHSH and CDR2 LQKENI. The CDR3: CASSPEANYGYTF. CDR3 in DNA: TGTGCCAGCTCACCGGAAGCTAACTATGGCTACACCTTC.

The chain links TRBV6-5 to TRBJ2-7, with D unclear. Trimming removed 0 bases from V and 1 base from J, with 10 bases in between. The CDR3 has 15 amino acids. The germline gives CDR1 MNHEY, CDR2 SVGAGI. The CDR3 protein is CASSYSPLRSYEQYF. DNA of the CDR3: TGTGCCAGCAGTTACTCTCCCCTCCGATCCTACGAGCAGTACTTC.